One T cell receptor (beta chain) is described in this entry. The time point: newly diagnosed GD, antithyroid drugs for less than 3 months. Preparation of the TCR library used RNA extracted from PBMCs. With EDTA tubes as the receptacles, approximately 10 milliliters of peripheral blood were drawn. The CDR3 is 15 amino acids. V lost 0 bases to trimming and J lost 3 bases, with 12 bases between them. The germline CDR1 and CDR2 sequences are MNHEY and SVGEGT. Through Arm-PCR of CDR3 regions and iRepertoire HTBI primers, TCR beta libraries were built. TCRdb redid the calling of the multiplex PCR reads with MiXCR, one entry per CDR3 protein. Here the sample spans a few hundred thousand distinct CDR3 sequences, around 15% being singletons. The sample comes from a study of regulatory T cells in long-lasting Graves disease. Overall study: Those Graves' patients who were newly diagnosed had been on antithyroid drugs under 3 months.

These data are also associated with another study on T cells in Graves' hyperthyroidism and ophthalmopathy.

Sequencing used peripheral blood mononuclear cells (PBMCs), obtained at new diagnosis, from a patient treated with antithyroid drugs. The origin of this receptor is a woman in her 50s with Graves disease. This sequence joins TRBV6-2 or TRBV6-3 and TRBJ2-7; tentatively, D is TRBD2 (5 bases). CDR3: CASSYSPRGSYEQYF. The DNA for the CDR3 is TGTGCCAGCAGTTACTCCCCACGTGGGAGCTACGAGCAGTACTTC.